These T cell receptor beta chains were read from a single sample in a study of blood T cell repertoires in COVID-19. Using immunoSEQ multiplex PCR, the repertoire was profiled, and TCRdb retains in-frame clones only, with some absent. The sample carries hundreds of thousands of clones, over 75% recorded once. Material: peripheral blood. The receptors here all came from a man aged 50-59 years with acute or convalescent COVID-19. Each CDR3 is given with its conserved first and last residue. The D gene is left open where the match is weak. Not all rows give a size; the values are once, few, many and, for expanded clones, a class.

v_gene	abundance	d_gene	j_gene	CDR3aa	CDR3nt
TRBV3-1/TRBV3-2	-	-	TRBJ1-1	CASSQRKGEGAFF	TGTGCCAGCAGTCAGCGGAAAGGGGAGGGAGCTTTCTTT
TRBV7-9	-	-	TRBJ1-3	CASSPPPGDTIYF	TGTGCCAGCAGCCCTCCGCCGGGAGACACCATATATTTT
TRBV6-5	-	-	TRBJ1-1	CASSYTGRLHTEAFF	TGTGCCAGCAGTTATACGGGTCGCCTCCACACTGAAGCTTTCTTT
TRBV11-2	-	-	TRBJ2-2	CASSNRDRWGAGELFF	TGTGCCAGCAGCAACCGGGACCGTTGGGGGGCCGGGGAGCTGTTTTTT
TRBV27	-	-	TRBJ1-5	CASSLSRGNQPQHF	TGTGCCAGCAGTTTATCGCGGGGGAATCAGCCCCAGCATTTT
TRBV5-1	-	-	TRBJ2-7	CASSLNEPVPDEQYF	TGCGCCAGCAGCCTCAACGAACCGGTGCCGGACGAGCAGTACTTC
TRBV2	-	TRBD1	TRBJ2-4	CASRFLTGTGVIGLAKNIQYF	TGTGCCAGCAGATTCCTAACCGGGACAGGGGTTATCGGACTAGCCAAAAACATTCAGTACTTC
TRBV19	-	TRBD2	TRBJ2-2	CASIGRVGELFF	TGTGCCAGTATCGGGAGGGTCGGGGAGCTGTTTTTT
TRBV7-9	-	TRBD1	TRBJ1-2	CASSWGPGDRDYGYTF	TGTGCCAGCAGCTGGGGGCCAGGAGACAGGGACTATGGCTACACCTTC
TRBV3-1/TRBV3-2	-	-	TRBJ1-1	CASSLLGTSAFF	TGTGCCAGCAGCCTTCTCGGGACTTCGGCTTTCTTT
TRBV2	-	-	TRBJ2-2	CASSGQVATGELFF	TGTGCCAGCAGTGGCCAAGTGGCCACCGGGGAGCTGTTTTTT
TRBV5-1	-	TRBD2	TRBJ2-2	CASSLNLAGATNTGELFF	TGCGCCAGCAGCTTGAACCTAGCGGGGGCCACGAACACCGGGGAGCTGTTTTTT
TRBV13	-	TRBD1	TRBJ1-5	CASSMDRGLGQPQHF	TGTGCCAGCAGCATGGACAGGGGTTTAGGGCAGCCCCAGCATTTT
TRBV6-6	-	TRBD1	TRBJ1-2	CASSSGQNYGYTF	TGTGCCAGCAGTTCGGGACAGAACTATGGCTACACCTTC
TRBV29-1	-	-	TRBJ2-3	CSVEGGTDVGYTQYF	TGCAGCGTTGAAGGCGGGACGGATGTTGGGTATACGCAGTATTTT
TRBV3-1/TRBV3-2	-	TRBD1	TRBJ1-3	CASSPSGTGVGNTIYF	TGTGCCAGCAGCCCCTCAGGGACAGGGGTGGGAAACACCATATATTTT
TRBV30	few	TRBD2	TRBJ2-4	CAWTPGRSGGNLAKNIQYF	TGTGCCTGGACCCCCGGACGTAGCGGGGGGAACCTAGCCAAAAACATTCAGTACTTC
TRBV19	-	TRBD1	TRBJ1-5	CASISGTAMGNQPQHF	TGTGCCAGTATCTCCGGGACAGCTATGGGCAATCAGCCCCAGCATTTT
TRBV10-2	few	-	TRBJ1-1	CASSESQENTEAFF	TGCGCCAGCAGTGAGTCCCAGGAGAACACTGAAGCTTTCTTT
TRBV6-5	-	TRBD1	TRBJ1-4	CASSYDRGREKLFF	TGTGCCAGCAGTTACGACAGGGGGCGGGAAAAACTGTTTTTT
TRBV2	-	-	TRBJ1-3	CASSELPRGDRSTIYF	TGTGCCAGCAGTGAACTCCCCAGGGGAGATAGAAGCACCATATATTTT
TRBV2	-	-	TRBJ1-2	CASTAWAANYGYTF	TGTGCCAGCACCGCATGGGCCGCTAACTATGGCTACACCTTC
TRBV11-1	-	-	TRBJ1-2	CASSLSDGNYGYTF	TGTGCCAGCAGCTTATCCGACGGGAACTATGGCTACACCTTC
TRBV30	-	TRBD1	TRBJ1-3	CAGRQGRAGNTIYF	TGTGCTGGGAGACAGGGAAGAGCTGGAAACACCATATATTTT
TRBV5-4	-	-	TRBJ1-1	CASSLGRGSPNTEAFF	TGTGCCAGCAGCTTGGGGCGGGGCAGCCCGAACACTGAAGCTTTCTTT
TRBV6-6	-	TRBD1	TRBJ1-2	CASSFSGQGSGYTF	TGTGCCAGCAGCTTCTCTGGACAGGGAAGTGGCTACACCTTC
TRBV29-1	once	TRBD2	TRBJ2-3	CSVPSRLAGVADTQYF	TGCAGCGTCCCCTCGAGGTTAGCGGGGGTAGCAGATACGCAGTATTTT